The sequence of this TCR beta chain was determined in a study of T cell responses to AZD1222 COVID-19 vaccine. Overall study: The analysis combined second doses at about 4 or about 12 weeks.

The CDR3 runs to 14 residues. The V end was cut by 2 bases, the J end by 2 bases, with 7 bases between. Germline loops: CDR1 MNHEY, CDR2 SVGAGI. This clone was recorded once. The data were produced by immunoSEQ multiplex PCR, yet TCRdb's version contains in-frame clones alone and is incomplete. The data hold about 190,000 clones, with approximately 90% observed a single time. This rearrangement joins TRBV6-5 to TRBJ1-5, with D unclear. The receptor was isolated from an adult in good health. Specimen: peripheral blood, collected on day 0 of AZD1222 vaccination. CDR3 bases: TGTGCCAGCAGTTACAGGGAGGGCAATCAGCCCCAGCATTTT. Its translation: CASSYREGNQPQHF.